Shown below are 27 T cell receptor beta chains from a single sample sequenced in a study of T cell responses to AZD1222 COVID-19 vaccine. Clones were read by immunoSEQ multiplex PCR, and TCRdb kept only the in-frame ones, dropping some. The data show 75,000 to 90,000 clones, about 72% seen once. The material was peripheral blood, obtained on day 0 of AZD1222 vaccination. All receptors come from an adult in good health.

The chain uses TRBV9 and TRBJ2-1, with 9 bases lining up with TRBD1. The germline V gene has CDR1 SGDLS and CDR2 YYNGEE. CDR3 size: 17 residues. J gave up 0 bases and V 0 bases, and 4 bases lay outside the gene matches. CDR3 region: CASSVGLQGASYNEQFF. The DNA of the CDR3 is TGTGCCAGCAGCGTAGGGCTACAGGGGGCCTCCTACAATGAGCAGTTCTTC.

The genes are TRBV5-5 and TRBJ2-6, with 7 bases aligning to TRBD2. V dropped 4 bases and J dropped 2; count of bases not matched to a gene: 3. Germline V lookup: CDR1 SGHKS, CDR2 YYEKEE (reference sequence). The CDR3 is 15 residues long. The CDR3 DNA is TGTGCCAGCAGCCCGGCGGGGGCTGGGGCCAACGTCCTGACTTTC. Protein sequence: CASSPAGAGANVLTF.

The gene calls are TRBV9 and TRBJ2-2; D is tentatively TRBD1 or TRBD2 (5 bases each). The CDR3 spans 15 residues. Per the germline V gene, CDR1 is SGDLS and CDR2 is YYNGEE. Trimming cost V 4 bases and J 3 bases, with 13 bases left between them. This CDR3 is CASSPGAAHTGELFF. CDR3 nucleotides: TGTGCCAGCAGCCCCGGGGCAGCCCACACCGGGGAGCTGTTTTTT.

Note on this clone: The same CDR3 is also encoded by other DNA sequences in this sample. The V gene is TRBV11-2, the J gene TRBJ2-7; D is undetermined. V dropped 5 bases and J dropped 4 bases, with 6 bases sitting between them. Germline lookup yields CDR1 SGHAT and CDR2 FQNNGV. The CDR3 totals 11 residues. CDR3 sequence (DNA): TGTGCCAGCAGCCTCAATTACGAGCAGTACTTC. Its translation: CASSLNYEQYF.

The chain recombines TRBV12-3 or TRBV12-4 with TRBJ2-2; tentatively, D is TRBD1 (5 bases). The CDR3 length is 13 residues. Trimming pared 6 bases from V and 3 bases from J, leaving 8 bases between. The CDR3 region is CASRTEDTGELFF. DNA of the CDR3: TGTGCCAGCAGGACAGAAGACACCGGGGAGCTGTTTTTT.

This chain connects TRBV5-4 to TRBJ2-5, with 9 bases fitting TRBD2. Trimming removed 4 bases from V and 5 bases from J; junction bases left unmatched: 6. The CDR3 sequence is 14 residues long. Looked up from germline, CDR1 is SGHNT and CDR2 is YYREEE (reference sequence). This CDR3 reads CASSPIAGVETQYF. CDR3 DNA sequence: TGTGCCAGCAGCCCCATAGCGGGAGTGGAGACCCAGTACTTC.

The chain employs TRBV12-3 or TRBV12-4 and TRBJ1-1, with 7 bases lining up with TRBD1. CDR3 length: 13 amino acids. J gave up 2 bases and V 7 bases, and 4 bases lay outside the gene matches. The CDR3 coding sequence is TGTGCCAGCACCTGGGACAGAAACACTGAAGCTTTCTTT. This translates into CASTWDRNTEAFF.

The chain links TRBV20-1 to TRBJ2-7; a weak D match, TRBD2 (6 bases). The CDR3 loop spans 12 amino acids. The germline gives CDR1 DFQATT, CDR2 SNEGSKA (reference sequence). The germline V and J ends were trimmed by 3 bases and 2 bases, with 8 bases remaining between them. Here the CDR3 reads CSASWRAYEQYF. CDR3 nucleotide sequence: TGCAGTGCTAGTTGGAGGGCCTACGAGCAGTACTTC.

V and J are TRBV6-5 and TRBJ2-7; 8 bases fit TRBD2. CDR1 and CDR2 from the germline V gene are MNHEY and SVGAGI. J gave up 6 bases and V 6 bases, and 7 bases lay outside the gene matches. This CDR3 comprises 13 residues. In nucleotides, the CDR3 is TGTGCCAGCAGCGTGGAAGCGGGAGTCGAGCAGTACTTC. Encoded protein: CASSVEAGVEQYF.

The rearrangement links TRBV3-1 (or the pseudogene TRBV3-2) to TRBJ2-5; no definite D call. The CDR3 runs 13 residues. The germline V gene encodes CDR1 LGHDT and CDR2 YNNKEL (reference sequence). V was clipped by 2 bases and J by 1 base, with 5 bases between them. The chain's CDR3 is CASSQTFQETQYF. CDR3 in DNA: TGTGCCAGCAGCCAAACTTTCCAAGAGACCCAGTACTTC.

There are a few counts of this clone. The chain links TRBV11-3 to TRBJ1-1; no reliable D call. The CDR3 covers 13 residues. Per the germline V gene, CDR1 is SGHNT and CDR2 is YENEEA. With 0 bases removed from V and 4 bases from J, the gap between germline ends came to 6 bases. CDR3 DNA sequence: TGTGCCAGCAGCTTAGAAAGAGGCACTGAAGCTTTCTTT. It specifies CASSLERGTEAFF.

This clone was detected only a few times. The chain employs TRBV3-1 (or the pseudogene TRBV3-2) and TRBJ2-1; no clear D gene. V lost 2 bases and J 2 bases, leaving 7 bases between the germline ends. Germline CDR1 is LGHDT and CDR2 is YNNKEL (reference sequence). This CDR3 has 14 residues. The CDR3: CASSQMATYNEQFF. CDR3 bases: TGTGCCAGCAGCCAAATGGCTACCTACAATGAGCAGTTCTTC.

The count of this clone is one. Here the CDR3 reads CASSLGYYNEQFF. CDR3 sequence (DNA): TGCGCCAGCAGCCTTGGCTATTACAATGAGCAGTTCTTC. This chain links TRBV5-1 with TRBJ2-1; D ambiguous. The CDR3 loop spans 13 amino acids. Trimming took off 4 bases at V and 4 bases at J, with 9 bases between the two ends. Germline-derived CDR1 and CDR2 are SGHRS and YFSETQ.

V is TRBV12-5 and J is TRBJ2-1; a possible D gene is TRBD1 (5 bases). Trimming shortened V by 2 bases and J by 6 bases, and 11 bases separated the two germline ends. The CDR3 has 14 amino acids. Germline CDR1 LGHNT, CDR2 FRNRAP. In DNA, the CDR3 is TGTGCTAGTGGTTTGAACCCAGGGATCAATGAGCAGTTCTTC. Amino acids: CASGLNPGINEQFF.

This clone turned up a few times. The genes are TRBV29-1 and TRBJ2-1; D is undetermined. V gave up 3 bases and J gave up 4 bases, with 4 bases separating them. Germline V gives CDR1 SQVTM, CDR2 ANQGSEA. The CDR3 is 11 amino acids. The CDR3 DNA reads TGCAGCGTTGATCGTTACAATGAGCAGTTCTTC. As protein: CSVDRYNEQFF.

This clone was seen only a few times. Here the CDR3 reads CASSAGTSDQETQYF. The CDR3 bases are TGCGCCAGCAGCGCCGGGACTAGCGATCAAGAGACCCAGTACTTC. V is TRBV5-1 and J is TRBJ2-5, with TRBD2 matching 10 bases. The CDR3 length is 15 residues. V shed 4 bases and J 2 bases; nucleotides not matched to a gene: 5. Germline V CDR1 and CDR2: SGHRS, YFSETQ.

The DNA of the CDR3 is TGTGCCTGGAGCGTTACCGGGACCTACGAGCAGTACTTC. Translating it yields CAWSVTGTYEQYF. The chain couples TRBV30 to TRBJ2-7; possible D gene TRBD2, 5 bases. The length of the CDR3 is 13 residues. V lost 3 bases to trimming and J lost 2 bases, with 11 bases between them. CDR1 is GTSNPN and CDR2 is SVGIG in the germline V gene (reference sequence).

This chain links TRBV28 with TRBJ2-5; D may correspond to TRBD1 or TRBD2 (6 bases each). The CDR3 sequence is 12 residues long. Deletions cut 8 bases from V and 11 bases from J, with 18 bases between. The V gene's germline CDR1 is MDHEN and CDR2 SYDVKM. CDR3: CASRETGARQYF. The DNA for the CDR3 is TGTGCCAGCCGAGAGACGGGGGCGAGGCAGTACTTC.

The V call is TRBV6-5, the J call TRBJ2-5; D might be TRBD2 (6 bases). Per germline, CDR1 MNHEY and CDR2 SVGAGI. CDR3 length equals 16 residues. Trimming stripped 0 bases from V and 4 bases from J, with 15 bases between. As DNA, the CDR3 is TGTGCCAGCAGTTACTCGTCTAGCGCGGCGGGAGAGACCCAGTACTTC. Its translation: CASSYSSSAAGETQYF.

The CDR3 DNA sequence: TGTGCCAGCGCTCTCGGACAGGGACCCCTGTATGGCAATCAGCCCCAGCATTTT. Translation: CASALGQGPLYGNQPQHF. V is TRBV27 and J is TRBJ1-5, with 8 bases fitting TRBD1. The length of the CDR3 is 18 residues. V shed 8 bases and J 2 bases; nucleotides not matched to a gene: 17. In germline, CDR1 is MNHEY, CDR2 SMNVEV (reference sequence).

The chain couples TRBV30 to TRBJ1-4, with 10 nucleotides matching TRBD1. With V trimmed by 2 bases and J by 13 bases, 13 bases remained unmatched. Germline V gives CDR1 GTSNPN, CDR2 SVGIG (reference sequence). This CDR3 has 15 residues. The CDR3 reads CAWSRDRGLMKRLFF. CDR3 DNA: TGTGCCTGGAGTCGGGACAGGGGATTAATGAAAAGACTGTTTTTT.

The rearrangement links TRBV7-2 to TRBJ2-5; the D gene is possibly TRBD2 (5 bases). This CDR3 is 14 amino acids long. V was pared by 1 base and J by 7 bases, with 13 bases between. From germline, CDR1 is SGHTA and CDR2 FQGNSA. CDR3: CASSLGLARGTQYF. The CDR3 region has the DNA TGTGCCAGCAGCTTAGGGCTAGCTCGCGGGACCCAGTACTTC. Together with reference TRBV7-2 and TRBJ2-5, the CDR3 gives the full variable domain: GAGVSQSPSNKVTEKGKDVELRCDPISGHTALYWYRQSLGQGLEFLIYFQGNSAPDKSGLPSDRFSAERTGGSVSTLTIQRTQQEDSAVYLCASSLGLARGTQYFGPGTRLLVL.

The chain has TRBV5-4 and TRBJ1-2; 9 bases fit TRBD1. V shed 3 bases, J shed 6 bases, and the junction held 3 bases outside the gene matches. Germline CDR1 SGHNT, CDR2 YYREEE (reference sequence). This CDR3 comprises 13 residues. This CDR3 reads CASSWDRVDGYTF. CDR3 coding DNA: TGTGCCAGCAGCTGGGACAGGGTCGATGGCTACACCTTC. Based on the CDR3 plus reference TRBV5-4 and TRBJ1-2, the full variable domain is ETGVTQSPTHLIKTRGQQVTLRCSSQSGHNTVSWYQQALGQGPQFIFQYYREEENGRGNFPPRFSGLQFPNYSSELNVNALELDDSALYLCASSWDRVDGYTFGSGTRLTVV.

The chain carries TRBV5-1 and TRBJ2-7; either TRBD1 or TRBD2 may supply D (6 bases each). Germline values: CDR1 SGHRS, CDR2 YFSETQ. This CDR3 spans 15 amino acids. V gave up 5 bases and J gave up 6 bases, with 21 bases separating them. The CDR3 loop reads CASRYDQGEGGEQYF. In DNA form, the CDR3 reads TGCGCCAGCAGGTATGATCAGGGCGAGGGGGGCGAGCAGTACTTC.

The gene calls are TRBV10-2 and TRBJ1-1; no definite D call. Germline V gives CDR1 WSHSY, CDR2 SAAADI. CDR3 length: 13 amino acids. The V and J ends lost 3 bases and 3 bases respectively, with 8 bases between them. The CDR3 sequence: CASSDAWDTEAFF. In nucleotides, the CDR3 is TGCGCCAGCAGTGATGCGTGGGACACTGAAGCTTTCTTT.

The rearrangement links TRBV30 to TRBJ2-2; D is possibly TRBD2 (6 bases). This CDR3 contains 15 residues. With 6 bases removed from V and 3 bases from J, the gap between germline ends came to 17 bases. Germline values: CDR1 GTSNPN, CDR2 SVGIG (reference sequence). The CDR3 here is CACTPGTFYTGELFF. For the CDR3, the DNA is TGTGCCTGCACCCCCGGGACTTTCTACACCGGGGAGCTGTTTTTT.

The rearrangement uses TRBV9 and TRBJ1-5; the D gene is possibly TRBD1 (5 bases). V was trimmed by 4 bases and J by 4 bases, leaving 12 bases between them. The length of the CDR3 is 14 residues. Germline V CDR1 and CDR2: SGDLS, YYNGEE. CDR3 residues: CASSRGPGNQPQHF. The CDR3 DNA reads TGTGCCAGCAGCAGGGGCCCCGGAAATCAGCCCCAGCATTTT.